These T cell receptor beta chains were read from a single sample in a study of blood T cell repertoires in COVID-19. TCRdb's copy holds only in-frame clones and misses some; the assay was immunoSEQ multiplex PCR. The sample consists of fewer than 300,000 clones, around nine tenths of them appearing once. The sample was peripheral blood. These receptors originate from a man in his forties who had recovered from COVID-19. Each CDR3 is given with its conserved first and last residue. D genes are given only for firm matches. Only part of the rows carry a size: once, few, many, or a class if the clone is expanded.

D gene,V gene,J gene,clone size,CDR3 protein,CDR3 DNA
TRBD2,TRBV6-5,TRBJ2-1,-,CASSYLAGSYNEQFF,TGTGCCAGCAGTTACCTAGCGGGGTCCTACAATGAGCAGTTCTTC
-,TRBV7-8,TRBJ1-6,once,CASSLFFRDSPLHF,TGTGCCAGCAGCTTATTTTTCCGGGATTCACCCCTCCACTTT
TRBD2,TRBV18,TRBJ2-7,-,CASSPQGARLAGEEQYF,TGTGCCAGCTCACCACAAGGGGCCCGACTAGCGGGAGAAGAGCAGTACTTC
-,TRBV28,TRBJ1-5,-,CASSPLTGTRSNQPQHF,TGTGCCAGCAGCCCTCTTACAGGAACTCGGAGCAATCAGCCCCAGCATTTT
TRBD1,TRBV11-2,TRBJ1-1,-,CASSSRQGHYRNTEAFF,TGTGCCAGCAGCTCCCGACAGGGGCACTATCGGAACACTGAAGCTTTCTTT
-,TRBV7-2,TRBJ1-1,-,CASSGLGGSEAFF,TGTGCCAGCAGCGGACTGGGTGGGTCTGAAGCTTTCTTT
TRBD2,TRBV5-1,TRBJ2-7,few,CASSLSVLRLADPFYEQYF,TGCGCCAGCAGCTTGTCTGTACTGCGGCTAGCGGACCCCTTCTACGAGCAGTACTTC
TRBD1,TRBV6-1,TRBJ2-7,few,CASSEAGTEYEQYF,TGTGCCAGCAGTGAAGCAGGGACAGAGTACGAGCAGTACTTC
-,TRBV19,TRBJ1-5,few,CASSIDATAGQPQHF,TGTGCCAGTAGTATAGACGCCACCGCCGGTCAGCCCCAGCATTTT
-,TRBV5-4,TRBJ2-5,few,CASSLGGNSGETQYF,TGTGCCAGCAGCTTGGGCGGGAACTCCGGAGAGACCCAGTACTTC
-,TRBV9,TRBJ1-1,-,CASSPTQGLGTEAFF,TGTGCCAGCAGCCCAACACAGGGATTGGGCACTGAAGCTTTCTTT
-,TRBV21-1,TRBJ1-1,-,CASSPPTGYTEAFF,TGTGCCAGCAGCCCTCCGACAGGTTACACTGAAGCTTTCTTT
-,TRBV27,TRBJ1-2,-,CASTKAASGPGDAVYGYTF,TGTGCCAGCACCAAAGCGGCTTCTGGTCCAGGGGATGCCGTTTATGGCTACACCTTC
TRBD2,TRBV6-1,TRBJ2-2,few,CASSGGAGGPNTGELFF,TGTGCCAGCAGTGGCGGGGCGGGGGGCCCGAACACCGGGGAGCTGTTTTTT
TRBD1,TRBV7-2,TRBJ2-5,once,CASSLSGQGARETQYF,TGTGCCAGCAGCTTATCGGGACAGGGGGCGAGAGAGACCCAGTACTTC
TRBD2,TRBV29-1,TRBJ2-1,-,CSVGRVTGGFYNEQFF,TGCAGCGTTGGTAGAGTAACGGGAGGGTTTTACAATGAGCAGTTCTTC
-,TRBV5-1,TRBJ1-4,-,CASSSKTQGDDEKLFF,TGCGCCAGCAGCAGCAAAACCCAGGGCGACGATGAAAAACTGTTTTTT
-,TRBV15,TRBJ2-7,-,CATSWGRDSYEQYF,TGTGCCACCAGCTGGGGCAGGGACTCCTACGAGCAGTACTTC
TRBD2,TRBV7-3,TRBJ2-1,-,CASSLTPSGRAYNEQFF,TGTGCCAGCAGCTTAACCCCTAGCGGGAGGGCCTACAATGAGCAGTTCTTC
-,TRBV11-1,TRBJ2-7,-,CASRGAGSSYEQYF,TGTGCCAGCCGCGGGGCGGGTAGCTCCTACGAGCAGTACTTC
TRBD2,TRBV11-2,TRBJ2-7,-,CASSWVGTSGGQFSYEQYF,TGTGCCAGCAGCTGGGTCGGGACTAGCGGGGGCCAATTCTCCTACGAGCAGTACTTC
-,TRBV25-1,TRBJ2-1,few,CASSEPSAYNEQFF,TGTGCCAGCAGTGAGCCTAGCGCCTACAATGAGCAGTTCTTC
-,TRBV19,TRBJ1-5,-,CATRPQGLSNQPQHF,TGTGCCACCAGACCGCAGGGACTTAGCAATCAGCCCCAGCATTTT
TRBD1,TRBV18,TRBJ2-1,once,CASSPFGEGASYNEQFF,TGTGCCAGCTCACCATTCGGCGAGGGGGCCTCCTACAATGAGCAGTTCTTC
-,TRBV21-1,TRBJ1-3,-,CASSIRTGGGNTIYF,TGTGCCAGCAGCATAAGGACAGGGGGTGGAAACACCATATATTTT
TRBD2,TRBV2,TRBJ2-7,-,CASSAGLAGPDEQYF,TGTGCCAGCAGTGCGGGACTAGCGGGACCGGACGAGCAGTACTTC
TRBD2,TRBV14,TRBJ2-2,-,CASSQQGGTNTGELFF,TGTGCCAGCAGCCAACAGGGAGGGACGAACACCGGGGAGCTGTTTTTT
-,TRBV9,TRBJ1-2,-,CASSVEQTAYYGYTF,TGTGCCAGCAGCGTAGAACAGACAGCCTACTATGGCTACACCTTC
-,TRBV3-1/TRBV3-2,TRBJ2-5,-,CASSQDATRTGGLDETQYF,TGTGCCAGCAGCCAAGATGCGACCCGGACTGGAGGGTTGGACGAGACCCAGTACTTC
-,TRBV28,TRBJ1-5,once,CASSLLGLLGNQPQHF,TGTGCCAGCAGCCTCTTAGGGTTACTAGGCAATCAGCCCCAGCATTTT
-,TRBV5-6,TRBJ2-1,-,CASSANTRPSYNEQFF,TGTGCCAGCAGCGCGAATACTAGGCCCTCCTACAATGAGCAGTTCTTC
-,TRBV3-1/TRBV3-2,TRBJ1-1,few,CASSQFAIEPPRFF,TGTGCCAGCAGCCAGTTTGCAATCGAGCCCCCTCGGTTTTTT
-,TRBV15,TRBJ2-3,-,CATSSRPGGTDTQYF,TGTGCCACCAGCAGCCGCCCAGGGGGCACAGATACGCAGTATTTT
TRBD1,TRBV2,TRBJ1-1,-,CASRVGGGTPEAFF,TGTGCCAGTAGGGTAGGGGGCGGTACCCCTGAAGCTTTCTTT
-,TRBV7-9,TRBJ2-7,-,CASSSPRTTYEQYF,TGTGCCAGCAGTTCCCCCAGGACAACTTACGAGCAGTACTTC
-,TRBV18,TRBJ2-7,-,CASSERDEQYF,TGTGCCAGCTCGGAGAGGGACGAGCAGTACTTC
-,TRBV9,TRBJ2-7,-,CASSVGGGPYEQYF,TGTGCCAGCAGCGTAGGGGGGGGCCCCTACGAGCAGTACTTC
-,TRBV7-9,TRBJ2-7,-,CASSLALPPYEQYF,TGTGCCAGCAGCTTAGCTCTCCCCCCCTACGAGCAGTACTTC
-,TRBV7-3,TRBJ1-1,-,CASSLNAGRTEAFF,TGTGCCAGCAGCCTAAATGCGGGACGGACTGAAGCTTTCTTT
TRBD2,TRBV30,TRBJ2-3,-,CAWKTAGGSTDTQYF,TGTGCCTGGAAAACTGCGGGGGGAAGCACAGATACGCAGTATTTT
-,TRBV21-1,TRBJ2-5,-,CASRIERGLSPQETQYF,TGTGCCAGCAGAATAGAGCGGGGACTTTCCCCTCAAGAGACCCAGTACTTC